Shown below are 13 T cell receptor beta chains from a single sample sequenced in a study of T cells in localized non-small cell lung cancer (dated by TCRdb to the early 2020s). The library was prepared using the immunoSEQ multiplex PCR assay. In its TCRdb copy, this immuneACCESS table keeps in-frame sequences only and misses some clones. Where compared with another copy, unresolved V genes explain less than half of these, and the others have no known cause. For this sample the table gives fewer than 90,000 clones, of which about three quarters were detected only once. About a fifth of the sample is held by the ten biggest clonotypes. The source was PBMCs, collected before any cancer treatment. The receptor source for this set is a man between 40 and 70 years old with stage II squamous cell lung carcinoma.

The chain has TRBV12-5 and TRBJ2-5; D gene uncertain. CDR1 and CDR2 from the germline V gene are LGHNT and FRNRAP. This CDR3 is 12 amino acids long. CDR3 DNA: TGTCCAAAGTCCCCACACCAAGAGACCCAGTACTTC. As protein: CPKSPHQETQYF.

The chain combines TRBV7-2 with TRBJ2-1; a weak D match, TRBD2 (5 bases). Trimming left V 5 bases short and J 4 bases short, with 21 bases between. The CDR3 has 17 amino acids. Germline CDR1 SGHTA, CDR2 FQGNSA. In nucleotides, the CDR3 is TGTGCCAGCAGCCCGCAACCCCCGAGACTAAAATACAATGAGCAGTTCTTC. As protein: CASSPQPPRLKYNEQFF. The full variable domain, completed using reference TRBV7-2 and TRBJ2-1, is GAGVSQSPSNKVTEKGKDVELRCDPISGHTALYWYRQSLGQGLEFLIYFQGNSAPDKSGLPSDRFSAERTGGSVSTLTIQRTQQEDSAVYLCASSPQPPRLKYNEQFFGPGTRLTVL.

This sequence joins TRBV5-1 and TRBJ2-7; D uncertain. Trimming took off 0 bases at V and 1 base at J, with 8 bases between the two ends. Germline CDR1 and CDR2: SGHRS and YFSETQ. This CDR3 spans 14 amino acids. CDR3 bases: TGCGCCAGCAGCTTGGACAGATTTTCCTACGAGCAGTACTTC. Amino acids: CASSLDRFSYEQYF.

The chain combines TRBV4-3 with TRBJ2-1, with TRBD1 as a possible D gene (6 bases). V was pared by 3 bases and J by 5 bases, with 8 bases between. CDR3 size: 13 residues. Looked up from germline, CDR1 is LGHNA and CDR2 is YSLEER. CDR3 sequence reads: CASSQGHNNEQFF. CDR3 nucleotide sequence: TGCGCCAGCAGCCAGGGACACAACAATGAGCAGTTCTTC.

V gene TRBV7-9 combines with J gene TRBJ2-7; D gene unclear. The V gene's germline CDR1 is SEHNR and CDR2 FQNEAQ (reference sequence). This CDR3 comprises 13 residues. The V and J ends lost 5 bases and 5 bases respectively, with 13 bases between them. As DNA, the CDR3 is TGTGCCAGCAGCGAGACGGTAAAGCACGAGCAGTACTTC. This translates into CASSETVKHEQYF.

The V call is TRBV30, the J call TRBJ1-1, with 8 bases matching TRBD1. V dropped 7 bases and J dropped 5; count of bases not matched to a gene: 6. The CDR3 is 12 residues long. From germline, CDR1 is GTSNPN and CDR2 SVGIG (reference sequence). This CDR3 is CASSRGLTEAFF. CDR3 in DNA: TGTGCCTCCTCCAGGGGGCTGACTGAAGCTTTCTTT.

The rearrangement uses TRBV28 and TRBJ2-3; 9 positions match TRBD2. The CDR3 covers 18 residues. Germline V CDR1 and CDR2: MDHEN, SYDVKM. Trimming removed 4 bases from V and 0 bases from J; junction bases left unmatched: 11. CDR3 region: CASSWFSGGHSSTDTQYF. In DNA, the CDR3 is TGTGCCAGCAGTTGGTTTAGCGGGGGACATTCTAGCACAGATACGCAGTATTTT.

The J gene is TRBJ2-1, the V gene TRBV6-5; 8 bases are shared with TRBD2. The CDR3 extends over 15 amino acids. V shed 2 bases, J shed 8 bases, and the junction held 8 bases outside the gene matches. The germline V gene has CDR1 MNHEY and CDR2 SVGAGI. The CDR3 coding sequence is TGTGCCAGCAGTTACAACGGGGGGGCCTCCGATGAGCAGTTCTTC. This sequence encodes CASSYNGGASDEQFF.

V and J are TRBV5-4 and TRBJ2-1; weak D call: TRBD1 (6 bases). The V gene's germline CDR1 is SGHNT and CDR2 YYREEE (reference sequence). Deletions cut 0 bases from V and 6 bases from J, with 16 bases between. This CDR3 spans 16 amino acids. In DNA form, the CDR3 reads TGTGCCAGCAGCTTGGAGCAGGGGCTTTCCAGCAATGAGCAGTTCTTC. Its translation is CASSLEQGLSSNEQFF.

V is TRBV4-1 and J is TRBJ1-2; D ambiguous. This CDR3 region has 14 residues. V gave up 0 bases and J gave up 4 bases, with 9 bases separating them. Germline V CDR1 and CDR2: MGHRA, YSYEKL. This CDR3 is CASSQDQSFYGYTF. CDR3 coding DNA: TGCGCCAGCAGCCAAGATCAGTCCTTCTATGGCTACACCTTC.

V and J are TRBV6-6 and TRBJ2-2, with no clear D. The V end was cut by 6 bases, the J end by 1 base, with 15 bases between. This CDR3 comprises 16 residues. The germline V gene has CDR1 MNHNY and CDR2 SVGAGI (reference sequence). The CDR3 region is CASSLPGLKNTGELFF. CDR3 sequence (DNA): TGTGCCAGCAGCCTGCCTGGGCTTAAGAACACCGGGGAGCTGTTTTTT.

This clone turned up a few times. The chain links TRBV6-6 to TRBJ2-3; 9 nucleotides line up with TRBD2. V lost 6 bases to trimming and J lost 4 bases; unmatched junction nucleotides: 8. The CDR3 has 15 residues. Looked up from germline, CDR1 is MNHNY and CDR2 is SVGAGI (reference sequence). CDR3 protein: CASSPWRGGADTQYF. For the CDR3, the DNA is TGTGCCAGCAGCCCCTGGCGGGGGGGCGCAGATACGCAGTATTTT.

A few counts support this clone. J is TRBJ1-5 and V is TRBV7-9; no clear D. The CDR3 spans 13 residues. Trimming took off 3 bases at V and 5 bases at J, with 8 bases between the two ends. Germline V lookup: CDR1 SEHNR, CDR2 FQNEAQ (reference sequence). The CDR3 loop is CASSLGSDQPQHF. The CDR3 DNA reads TGTGCCAGCAGCTTGGGATCGGATCAGCCCCAGCATTTT.